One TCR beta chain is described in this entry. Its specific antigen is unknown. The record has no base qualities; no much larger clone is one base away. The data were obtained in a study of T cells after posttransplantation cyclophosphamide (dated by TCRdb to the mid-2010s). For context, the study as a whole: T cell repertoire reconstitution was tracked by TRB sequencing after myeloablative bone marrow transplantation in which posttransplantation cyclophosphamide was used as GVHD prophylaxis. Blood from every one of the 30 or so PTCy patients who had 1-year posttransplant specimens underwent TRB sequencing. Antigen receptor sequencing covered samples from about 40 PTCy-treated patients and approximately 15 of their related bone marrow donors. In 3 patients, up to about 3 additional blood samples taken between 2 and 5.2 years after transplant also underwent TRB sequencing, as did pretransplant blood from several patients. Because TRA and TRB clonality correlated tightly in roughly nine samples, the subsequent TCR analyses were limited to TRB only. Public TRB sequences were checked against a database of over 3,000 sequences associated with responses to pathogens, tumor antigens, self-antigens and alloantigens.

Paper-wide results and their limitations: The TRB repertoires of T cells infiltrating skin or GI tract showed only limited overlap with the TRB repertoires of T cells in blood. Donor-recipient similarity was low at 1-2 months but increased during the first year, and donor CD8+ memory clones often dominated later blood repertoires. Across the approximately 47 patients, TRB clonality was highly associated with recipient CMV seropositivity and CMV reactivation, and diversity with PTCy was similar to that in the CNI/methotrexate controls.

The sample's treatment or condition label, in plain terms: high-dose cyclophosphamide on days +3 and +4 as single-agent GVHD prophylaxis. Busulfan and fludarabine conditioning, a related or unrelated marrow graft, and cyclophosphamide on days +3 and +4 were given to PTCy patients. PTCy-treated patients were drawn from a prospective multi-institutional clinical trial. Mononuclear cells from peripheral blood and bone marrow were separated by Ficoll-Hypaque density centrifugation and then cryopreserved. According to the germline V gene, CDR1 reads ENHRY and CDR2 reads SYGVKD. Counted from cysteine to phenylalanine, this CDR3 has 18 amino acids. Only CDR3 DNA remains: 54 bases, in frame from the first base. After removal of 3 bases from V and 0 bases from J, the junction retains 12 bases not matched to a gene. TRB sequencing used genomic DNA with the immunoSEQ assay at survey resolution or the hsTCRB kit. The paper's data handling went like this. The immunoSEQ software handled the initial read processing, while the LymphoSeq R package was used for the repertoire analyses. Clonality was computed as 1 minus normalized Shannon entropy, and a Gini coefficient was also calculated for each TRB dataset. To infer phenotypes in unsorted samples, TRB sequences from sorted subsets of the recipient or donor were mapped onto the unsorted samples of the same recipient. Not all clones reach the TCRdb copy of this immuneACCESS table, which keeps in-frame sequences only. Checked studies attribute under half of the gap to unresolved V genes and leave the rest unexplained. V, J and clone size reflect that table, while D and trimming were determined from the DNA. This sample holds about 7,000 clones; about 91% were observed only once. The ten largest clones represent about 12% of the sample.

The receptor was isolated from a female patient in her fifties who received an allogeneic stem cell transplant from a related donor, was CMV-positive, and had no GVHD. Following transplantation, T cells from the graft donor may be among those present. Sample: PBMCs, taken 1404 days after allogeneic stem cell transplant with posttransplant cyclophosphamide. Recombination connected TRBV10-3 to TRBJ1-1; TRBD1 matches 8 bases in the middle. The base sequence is TGTGCCATCAGTGAAGGTGGACAGGGATTAACTATGAACACTGAAGCTTTCTTT. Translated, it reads CAISEGGQGLTMNTEAFF.